The 21 T cell receptor beta chains given below trace back to one sample, sequenced in a study of shared clonotypes between healthy human individuals. Method: immunoSEQ multiplex PCR; TCRdb's copy keeps in-frame clones and lacks some. The sample lists about 2,100,000 clones, 90% to 95% occurring once. Naivety among CD8 cells was defined by CD45RO negativity and positive CCR7 selection, thereby excluding terminally differentiated effector memory CD45RA+ cells. The sample consisted of naive CD8+ T cells from PBMCs. Receptors were obtained from a man younger than 35 in good health. Some clones in this sample may be carry-over from other donors' samples.

The genes are TRBV9 and TRBJ1-1; D may be TRBD1 (5 bases). Germline V gene sequence: CDR1 SGDLS, CDR2 YYNGEE. V gave up 3 bases and J gave up 7 bases, with 7 bases separating them. There are 11 residues in the CDR3. CDR3 residues: CASSGQGEAFF. CDR3 sequence (DNA): TGTGCCAGCAGCGGTCAGGGTGAAGCTTTCTTT.

This chain connects TRBV28 to TRBJ2-5; D is possibly TRBD1 (7 bases). Between the trimmed V and J ends, which lost 3 bases and 1 base, there was a span of 15 bases. Germline V gives CDR1 MDHEN, CDR2 SYDVKM. The CDR3 totals 16 residues. The CDR3, as DNA: TGTGCCAGCAGTTTGGGTCAGGGGGGTTTCCAAGAGACCCAGTACTTC. Its translation is CASSLGQGGFQETQYF.

The gene calls are TRBV28 and TRBJ1-5; D is ambiguous. Germline-derived CDR1 and CDR2 are MDHEN and SYDVKM. V shed 0 bases and J shed 5 bases, with 8 bases lying between them. The CDR3 is 14 residues long. CDR3 in DNA: TGTGCCAGCAGTTTATGGGTCGGGGATCAGCCCCAGCATTTT. This sequence encodes CASSLWVGDQPQHF.

This chain uses TRBV11-2 with TRBJ2-6; D gene unclear. Per germline, CDR1 SGHAT and CDR2 FQNNGV. The germline V and J ends were trimmed by 1 base and 1 base, with 5 bases remaining between them. The CDR3 consists of 15 residues. The CDR3 bases are TGTGCCAGCAGCTTAGGGCAATCTGGGGCCAACGTCCTGACTTTC. Amino acid sequence: CASSLGQSGANVLTF.

The V and J genes are TRBV9 and TRBJ1-5, with D possibly being TRBD1 (5 bases). CDR3 length equals 15 residues. Germline CDR1 and CDR2: SGDLS and YYNGEE. The V gene lost 0 bases and the J gene lost 4 bases, with 11 bases spanning the gap. Here the CDR3 reads CASSVEGRQNQPQHF. The CDR3, as DNA: TGTGCCAGCAGCGTAGAGGGACGGCAGAATCAGCCCCAGCATTTT. Supplemented by reference TRBV9 and TRBJ1-5, the full variable domain reads DSGVTQTPKHLITATGQRVTLRCSPRSGDLSVYWYQQSLDQGLQFLIQYYNGEERAKGNILERFSAQQFPDLHSELNLSSLELGDSALYFCASSVEGRQNQPQHFGDGTRLSIL.

This clone is a singleton in its sample. V usage is TRBV6-6 and J usage is TRBJ2-3; D is uncertain. CDR1 is MNHNY and CDR2 is SVGAGI in the germline V gene (reference sequence). The ends were cut back, 4 bases at V and 2 bases at J, with 10 bases in the middle. The CDR3 sequence is 14 residues long. The CDR3: CASSLSGYTDTQYF. The CDR3 DNA sequence: TGTGCCAGCAGTTTATCCGGGTACACAGATACGCAGTATTTT.

The chain uses TRBV4-1 and TRBJ2-7; the match to TRBD2 covers 10 bases. V shed 6 bases, J shed 5 bases, and the junction held 10 bases outside the gene matches. CDR1 and CDR2 (germline): MGHRA, YSYEKL. The length of the CDR3 is 15 residues. The chain's CDR3 is CASRVTSGTRNEQYF. Here the CDR3 DNA reads TGCGCCAGCAGGGTTACTAGCGGGACGAGGAACGAGCAGTACTTC.

This rearrangement joins TRBV19 to TRBJ2-7; no firm D call. CDR3 size: 12 residues. V was cut by 6 bases and J by 3 bases, with 9 bases left in between. The V gene's germline CDR1 is LNHDA and CDR2 SQIVND (reference sequence). The CDR3 DNA follows: TGTGCCAGTAGCGACGGTATCTACGAGCAGTACTTC. Protein sequence: CASSDGIYEQYF.

The gene calls are TRBV5-1 and TRBJ1-2; D gene unclear. V was trimmed by 0 bases and J by 3 bases, leaving 12 bases between them. Per the germline V gene, CDR1 is SGHRS and CDR2 is YFSETQ. The CDR3 has 15 amino acids. The DNA for the CDR3 is TGCGCCAGCAGCTTGGAAGCGCCAGTGGACTATGGCTACACCTTC. Translating gives CASSLEAPVDYGYTF.

V usage is TRBV6-1 and J usage is TRBJ1-4; D gene ambiguous. V was shortened by 5 bases and J by 7 bases, with 5 bases between the two germline ends. This CDR3 has 11 amino acids. Per the germline V gene, CDR1 is MNHNS and CDR2 is SASEGT. The chain's CDR3 is CASSRREKLFF. The DNA for the CDR3 is TGTGCCAGCAGTAGACGTGAAAAACTGTTTTTT.

The chain uses TRBV7-6 and TRBJ2-1; possible D gene TRBD2, 6 bases. This CDR3 has 15 amino acids. Germline V lookup: CDR1 SGHVS, CDR2 FNYEAQ. V lost 5 bases, J lost 7 bases, and 18 bases lay in between. CDR3 protein: CASSGGTAPTNEQFF. CDR3 nucleotide sequence: TGTGCCAGCAGCGGGGGGACCGCCCCGACGAATGAGCAGTTCTTC.

The chain carries TRBV5-8 and TRBJ1-5; a weak D match, TRBD1 (5 bases). Germline lookup yields CDR1 SGHTS and CDR2 YDEGEE. The CDR3 loop spans 16 amino acids. Trimming removed 0 bases from V and 0 bases from J, with 10 bases in between. CDR3 amino acids: CASSLEGTYSNQPQHF. In nucleotides, the CDR3 is TGTGCCAGCAGCTTGGAGGGGACCTATAGCAATCAGCCCCAGCATTTT.

The genes are TRBV29-1 and TRBJ2-1, with D possibly TRBD2 on 6 matching bases. V was trimmed by 0 bases and J by 0 bases, leaving 15 bases between them. This CDR3 is built from 17 residues. Germline loops: CDR1 SQVTM, CDR2 ANQGSEA. Here the CDR3 reads CSVEDFSGSSSYNEQFF. The CDR3 coding sequence is TGCAGCGTTGAAGATTTCTCCGGGAGCAGCTCCTACAATGAGCAGTTCTTC.

V gene TRBV9 combines with J gene TRBJ2-3; possibly TRBD1 or TRBD2 for D (6 bases each). The CDR3 contains 21 residues. CDR1 is SGDLS, CDR2 YYNGEE, per germline. V was clipped by 2 bases and J by 2 bases, with 30 bases between them. The chain's CDR3 is CASSVSPNPRGPGDPTDTQYF. The CDR3 DNA sequence: TGTGCCAGCAGCGTTTCACCGAACCCCCGGGGGCCAGGGGATCCCACAGATACGCAGTATTTT.

Turning to this clone: Other DNA sequences in the sample encode the same CDR3. The chain recombines TRBV9 with TRBJ2-5, with 7 bases matching TRBD1. This CDR3 contains 14 residues. V lost 3 bases to trimming and J lost 1 base; unmatched junction nucleotides: 3. Germline V gene lookup returns CDR1 SGDLS and CDR2 YYNGEE. The CDR3 bases are TGTGCCAGCAGCGGTGGGACAGCCCAAGAGACCCAGTACTTC. Translating gives CASSGGTAQETQYF.

This chain connects TRBV4-1 to TRBJ2-6, with 9 bases lining up with TRBD1. The V gene's germline CDR1 is MGHRA and CDR2 YSYEKL. The junction had 8 bases not matched to a gene; V was cut back by 2 bases and J by 0 bases. The CDR3 consists of 19 residues. This CDR3 is CASSQHKQGALSGANVLTF. CDR3 nucleotides: TGCGCCAGCAGCCAACATAAACAGGGGGCACTCTCTGGGGCCAACGTCCTGACTTTC.

The rearrangement links TRBV28 to TRBJ2-5; 8 nucleotides align to TRBD2. Germline V lookup: CDR1 MDHEN, CDR2 SYDVKM. Trimming cost V 7 bases and J 4 bases; bases outside gene matches: 11. The CDR3 consists of 15 residues. The CDR3, as DNA: TGTGCCAGCACTTCGGGGGGGTTCACGAGAGAGACCCAGTACTTC. It codes for CASTSGGFTRETQYF.

The V call is TRBV7-8, the J call TRBJ1-1, with unresolved D. In germline, CDR1 is SGHVS, CDR2 FQNEAQ. Trimming removed 5 bases at V and 2 bases at J, with 15 bases between. The CDR3 contains 15 residues. CDR3 residues: CASSPGIGLNTEAFF. In nucleotides, the CDR3 is TGTGCCAGCAGCCCCGGTATTGGACTTAACACTGAAGCTTTCTTT.

The V and J genes are TRBV27 and TRBJ2-5, with 8 nucleotides matching TRBD2. Trimming removed 11 bases from V and 5 bases from J; junction bases left unmatched: 4. The CDR3 is 11 residues long. Germline loops: CDR1 MNHEY, CDR2 SMNVEV (reference sequence). The CDR3 nucleotides read TGTGCCGCCGGACTAGCCGAGACCCAGTACTTC. Protein product: CAAGLAETQYF.

About this clone: The sample has other DNA sequences that encode this CDR3 too. V and J are TRBV27 and TRBJ2-7; 8 nucleotides match TRBD1. This CDR3 is 14 amino acids long. Looked up from germline, CDR1 is MNHEY and CDR2 is SMNVEV (reference sequence). Germline trimming cut 4 bases from V and 3 bases from J; bases unmatched to any gene: 5. The CDR3 DNA follows: TGTGCCAGCAGTTCAGGGACAGGATTCTACGAGCAGTACTTC. This sequence encodes CASSSGTGFYEQYF.

The chain recombines TRBV7-9 with TRBJ2-7; D gene ambiguous. V was pared by 5 bases and J by 0 bases, with 11 bases between. The CDR3 totals 14 residues. The germline V gene has CDR1 SEHNR and CDR2 FQNEAQ (reference sequence). The CDR3 region is CASSRVISSYEQYF. The CDR3 DNA is TGTGCCAGCAGCCGAGTGATAAGCTCCTACGAGCAGTACTTC.